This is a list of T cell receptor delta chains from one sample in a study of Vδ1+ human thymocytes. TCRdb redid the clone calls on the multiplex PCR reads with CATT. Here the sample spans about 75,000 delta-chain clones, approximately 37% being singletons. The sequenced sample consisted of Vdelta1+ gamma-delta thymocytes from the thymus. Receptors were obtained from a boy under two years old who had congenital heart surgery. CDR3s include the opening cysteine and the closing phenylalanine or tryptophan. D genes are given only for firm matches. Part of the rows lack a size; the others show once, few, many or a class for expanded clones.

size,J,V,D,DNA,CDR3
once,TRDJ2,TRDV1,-,TGTGCTCTTGGGGACCGAGCCTTCCTACTGGGGGATCCTGCCCTCCTGACAGCACAACTCTTCTTT,CALGDRAFLLGDPALLTAQLFF
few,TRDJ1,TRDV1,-,TGTGCTCTTGGGGAACTCGGGTGGTTTACTGGTCCCACGAACACCGATAAACTCATCTTT,CALGELGWFTGPTNTDKLIF
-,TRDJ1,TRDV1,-,TGTGCTCTTGGGGACCCCAATACAAGGGGACCACTGTCGTCGCACGATAAACTCATCTTT,CALGDPNTRGPLSSHDKLIF
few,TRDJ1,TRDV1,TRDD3,TGTGCTCTTGGGGCTTTCTGGGGGATATCCGATAAACTCATCTTT,CALGAFWGISDKLIF
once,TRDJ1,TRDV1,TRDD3,TGTGCTCTTGGGCAACTTCTTCCTCCCCCCAAGCAACTGGGGGCTCCCGATAAACTCATCTTT,CALGQLLPPPKQLGAPDKLIF
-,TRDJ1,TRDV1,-,TGTGCTCTTGGGGCTTTCTCTATCCCGTTTACTTCGAACACCGATAAACTCATCTTT,CALGAFSIPFTSNTDKLIF
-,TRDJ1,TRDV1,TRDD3,TGTGCTCTTGGGCATTCAACTGGCCCTTACTTGCGGGATACTAGGGAGAGAATCATCTTT,CALGHSTGPYLRDTRERIIF
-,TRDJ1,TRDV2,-,TGTGCCTGTGATACCGATGTGTCCACCGATAAACTCATCTTT,CACDTDVSTDKLIF
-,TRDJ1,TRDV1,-,TGTGCTCTTGGTATGAGGACTTGGGCCTTCCCCCTCTACGGGTGGGTTCCACTTTACACCGATAAACTCATCTTT,CALGMRTWAFPLYGWVPLYTDKLIF
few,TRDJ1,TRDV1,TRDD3,TGTGCTCTTGGGGAAATCCAAAAGGGGGATGGGTCCGATAAACTCATCTTT,CALGEIQKGDGSDKLIF
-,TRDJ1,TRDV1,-,TGTGCTCTTGGGGAACTCGGGGTTTTCTCAAATGGGGAACCCACCGATAAACTCATCTTT,CALGELGVFSNGEPTDKLIF
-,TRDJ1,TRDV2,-,TGTGCCTGTGACGGGGGAAGATACGGGACCGATAAACTCATCTTT,CACDGGRYGTDKLIF
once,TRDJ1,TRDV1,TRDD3,TGTGCTCTTGGTGACTTAACTGGGGGCACCGATAAACTCATCTTT,CALGDLTGGTDKLIF
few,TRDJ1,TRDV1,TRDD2,TGTGCTCTTGGGGAACTATTTCCGGGCCCAATTCCTACGGTTAAACTCATCTTT,CALGELFPGPIPTVKLIF
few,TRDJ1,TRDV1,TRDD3,TGTGCTCTTGGGGAACTAAGCTCCTGGGGGATACTACCCGATAAACTCATCTTT,CALGELSSWGILPDKLIF
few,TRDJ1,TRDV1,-,TGTGCTCTTGGGGATATATCCCTTCCGCCCCTGGGGGGGACCGATAAACTCATCTTT,CALGDISLPPLGGTDKLIF
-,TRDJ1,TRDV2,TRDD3,TGTGCCTGTGCCACTGGGGGAACTCAATATGTACACGCCGATAAACTCATCTTT,CACATGGTQYVHADKLIF
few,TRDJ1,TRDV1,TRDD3,TGTGCTCTTGGGGAAGAAGGTTGGTCTACCTCGGGGATACGCGCCGATAAACTCATCTTT,CALGEEGWSTSGIRADKLIF
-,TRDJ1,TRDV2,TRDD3,TGTGCCTGCGATCGGAGGGATATGTACTGGGGGATACCCGTCACCGGTAAACTCATCTTT,CACDRRDMYWGIPVTGKLIF
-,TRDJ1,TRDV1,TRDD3,TGTGCTCTTGGGGACCCTTCACCTCTCGGGGGATATAAACTCATCTTT,CALGDPSPLGGYKLIF
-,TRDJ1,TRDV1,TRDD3,TGTGCTCTTGGGGAACGTACTCGTGGTGGGGGATACGCATACACCGATAAACTCATCTTT,CALGERTRGGGYAYTDKLIF